This T cell receptor beta chain was obtained from a study of cytomegalovirus exposure and HLA in healthy donors. The V end lost 8 bases, the J end lost 0 bases, and 14 bases lay between the germline ends. CDR3 length equals 14 residues. Germline values: CDR1 SNHLY, CDR2 FYNNEI. PCR involved 60 Vbeta and 13 Jbeta primers. Only in-frame clones appear in the TCRdb table, and some are missing; sequencing was by immunoSEQ multiplex PCR. The sample has more than 95,000 clones, more than 70% seen once. The chain recombines TRBV2 with TRBJ2-7; D possibly corresponds to TRBD1 (5 bases). The sequence came from a woman aged 45-65 years in good health and CMV-seropositive. The sample was PBMCs. Here the CDR3 reads CASGPTETSYEQYF. Here the CDR3 DNA reads TGTGCCAGCGGGCCGACAGAAACCTCCTACGAGCAGTACTTC.